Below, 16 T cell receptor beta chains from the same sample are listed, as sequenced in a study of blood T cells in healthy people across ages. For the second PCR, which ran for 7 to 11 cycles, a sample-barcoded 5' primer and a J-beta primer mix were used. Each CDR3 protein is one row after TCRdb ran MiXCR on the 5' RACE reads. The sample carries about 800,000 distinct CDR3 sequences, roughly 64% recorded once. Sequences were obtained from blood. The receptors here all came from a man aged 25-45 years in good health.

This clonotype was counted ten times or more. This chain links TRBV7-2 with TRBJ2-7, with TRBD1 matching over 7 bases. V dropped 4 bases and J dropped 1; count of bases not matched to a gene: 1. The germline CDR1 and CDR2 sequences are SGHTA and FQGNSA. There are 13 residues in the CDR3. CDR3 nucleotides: TGTGCCAGCAGCTGGGGACAGTCCTACGAGCAGTACTTC. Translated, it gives CASSWGQSYEQYF.

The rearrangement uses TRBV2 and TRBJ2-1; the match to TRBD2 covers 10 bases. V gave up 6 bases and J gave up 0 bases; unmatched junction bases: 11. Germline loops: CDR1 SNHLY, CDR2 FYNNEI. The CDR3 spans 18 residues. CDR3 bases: TGTGCCAGCAGAAAAAGCGATTCTAGCGGGAGCTCCTACAATGAGCAGTTCTTC. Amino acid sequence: CASRKSDSSGSSYNEQFF. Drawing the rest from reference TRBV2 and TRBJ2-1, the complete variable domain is EPEVTQTPSHQVTQMGQEVILRCVPISNHLYFYWYRQILGQKVEFLVSFYNNEISEKSEIFDDQFSVERPDGSNFTLKIRSTKLEDSAMYFCASRKSDSSGSSYNEQFFGPGTRLTVL.

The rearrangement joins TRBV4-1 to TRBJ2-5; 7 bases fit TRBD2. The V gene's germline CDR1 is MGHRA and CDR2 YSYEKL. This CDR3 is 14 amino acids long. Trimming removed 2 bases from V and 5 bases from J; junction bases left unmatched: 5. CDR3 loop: CASSQLKGGETQYF. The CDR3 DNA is TGCGCCAGCAGCCAATTAAAGGGAGGGGAGACCCAGTACTTC.

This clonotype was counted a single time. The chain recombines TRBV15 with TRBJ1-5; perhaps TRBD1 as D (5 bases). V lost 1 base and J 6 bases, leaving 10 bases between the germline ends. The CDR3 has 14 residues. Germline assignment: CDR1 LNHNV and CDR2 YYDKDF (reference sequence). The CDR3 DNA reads TGTGCCACCAGCAGAGTCAGGGATCGTCAGCCCCAGCATTTT. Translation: CATSRVRDRQPQHF.

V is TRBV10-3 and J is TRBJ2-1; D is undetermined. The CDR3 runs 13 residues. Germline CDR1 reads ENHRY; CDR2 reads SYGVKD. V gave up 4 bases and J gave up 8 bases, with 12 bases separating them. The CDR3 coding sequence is TGTGCCATCAGTGTCCGCCAGAAGGATGAGCAGTTCTTC. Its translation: CAISVRQKDEQFF.

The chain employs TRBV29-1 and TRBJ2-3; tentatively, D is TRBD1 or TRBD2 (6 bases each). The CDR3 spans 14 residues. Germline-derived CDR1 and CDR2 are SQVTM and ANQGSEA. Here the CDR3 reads CSYGGSERWDTQYF. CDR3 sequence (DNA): TGCAGTTACGGGGGCTCAGAGCGTTGGGATACGCAGTATTTT.

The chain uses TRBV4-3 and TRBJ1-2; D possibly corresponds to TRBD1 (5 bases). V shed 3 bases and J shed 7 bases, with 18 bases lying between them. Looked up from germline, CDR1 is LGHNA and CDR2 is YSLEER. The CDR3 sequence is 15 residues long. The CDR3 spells CASSHPGRLLSGYTF. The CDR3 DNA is TGCGCCAGCAGCCATCCGGGACGCTTGTTGAGTGGCTACACCTTC.

The CDR3 nucleotides read TGTGCCAGCAGCCCGCGTTCGTATTCCGGACTAGCGGGTTTCGATGAGCAGTACTTC. Its translation is CASSPRSYSGLAGFDEQYF. V is TRBV4-2 and J is TRBJ2-7, with 11 bases identical to TRBD2. The V gene end was trimmed by 4 bases and the J gene end by 7 bases; junction bases not matched to a gene: 21. Germline V lookup: CDR1 LGHNA, CDR2 YNFKEQ. This CDR3 comprises 19 residues.

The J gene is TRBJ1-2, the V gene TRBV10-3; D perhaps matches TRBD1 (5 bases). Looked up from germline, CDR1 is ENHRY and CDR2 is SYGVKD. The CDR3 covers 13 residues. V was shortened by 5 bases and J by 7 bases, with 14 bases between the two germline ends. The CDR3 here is CAISNYQGVGYTF. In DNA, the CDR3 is TGTGCCATCAGTAATTACCAAGGGGTTGGCTACACCTTC.

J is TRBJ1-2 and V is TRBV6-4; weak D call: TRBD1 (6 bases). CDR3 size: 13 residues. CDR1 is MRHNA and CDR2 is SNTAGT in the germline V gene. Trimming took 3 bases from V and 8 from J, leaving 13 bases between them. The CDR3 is CASSDSDRLGYTF. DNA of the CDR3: TGTGCCAGCAGTGATTCCGACAGGCTAGGCTACACCTTC.

The CDR3, as DNA: TGCGCCAGCAGCCAACGGGGTACAGTTAGCTACGAGCAGTACTTC. It encodes CASSQRGTVSYEQYF. The V gene is TRBV4-1, the J gene TRBJ2-5, with D perhaps matching TRBD2 (5 bases). The J call is doubtful: the DNA matches TRBJ2-7 better. This CDR3 has 15 amino acids. The germline CDR1 and CDR2 sequences are MGHRA and YSYEKL.

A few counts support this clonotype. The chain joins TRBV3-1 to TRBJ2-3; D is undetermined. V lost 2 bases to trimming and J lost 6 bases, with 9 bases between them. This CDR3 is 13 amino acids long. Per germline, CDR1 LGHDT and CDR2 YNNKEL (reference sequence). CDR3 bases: TGTGCCAGCAGCCAACTCCGGGTCGATACGCAGTATTTT. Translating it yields CASSQLRVDTQYF.

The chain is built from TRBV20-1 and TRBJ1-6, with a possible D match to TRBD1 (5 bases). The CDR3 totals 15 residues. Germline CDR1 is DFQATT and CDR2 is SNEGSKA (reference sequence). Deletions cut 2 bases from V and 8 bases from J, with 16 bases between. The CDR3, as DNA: TGCAGTGCTAGACACGGGGACTGGCGAGATTCACCCCTCCACTTT. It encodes CSARHGDWRDSPLHF.

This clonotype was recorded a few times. The CDR3 nucleotides read TGTGCCAGCAGTTCCCCATCAGGGTCCGGGGCCAACGTCCTGACTTTC. The encoded protein is CASSSPSGSGANVLTF. V is TRBV28 and J is TRBJ2-6, with a weak D call TRBD1 (5 bases). Germline assignment: CDR1 MDHEN and CDR2 SYDVKM. This CDR3 is 16 amino acids long. V lost 4 bases and J 4 bases, leaving 14 bases between the germline ends.

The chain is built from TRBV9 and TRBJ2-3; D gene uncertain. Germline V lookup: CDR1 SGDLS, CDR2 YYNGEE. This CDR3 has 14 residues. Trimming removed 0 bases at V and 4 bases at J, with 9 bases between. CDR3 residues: CASSVEVGSDTQYF. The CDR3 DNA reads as TGTGCCAGCAGCGTAGAGGTTGGGTCAGATACGCAGTATTTT.

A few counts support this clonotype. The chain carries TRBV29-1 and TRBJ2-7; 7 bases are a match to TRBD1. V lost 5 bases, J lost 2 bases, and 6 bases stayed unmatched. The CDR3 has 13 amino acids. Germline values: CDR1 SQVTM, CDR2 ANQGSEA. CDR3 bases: TGCAGCGTTCCGGGGACAGATACCTACGAGCAGTACTTC. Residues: CSVPGTDTYEQYF.